These 22 T cell receptor beta chains came from one sample sequenced in a study of CD8+CD57+ T cells in acquired aplastic anemia. Profiling that covered TCR beta VDJ and CDR3 relied on genomic DNA as its template. MiXCR, applied by TCRdb to the reads, yields one record per CDR3 protein. The sample lists a few hundred thousand distinct CDR3 sequences, under 80% occurring once. The sample consisted of sorted CD4+, CD8+, or CD8+CD57+ T cells (not recorded which) from PBMCs. Every receptor here comes from a human donor in good health, serving as a control.

In the case of this clonotype: Relative to the germline gene, one junction end is altered; a read error may explain this. This sequence joins TRBV7-9 and TRBJ2-6; weak D call: TRBD2 (6 bases). CDR1 SEHNR and CDR2 FQNEAQ come from the germline V gene (reference sequence). The CDR3 sequence is 15 residues long. The CDR3 region has the DNA TGTGCCAGCAGCTTAGCAGGGACTGGTGCCAACGGCCTGACTTTC. Amino acids: CASSLAGTGANGLTF.

Points on this clonotype: At one end, the junction sequence differs from germline, possibly due to a read error. The chain links TRBV10-3 to TRBJ2-3; D perhaps matches TRBD2 (5 bases). This CDR3 is built from 14 residues. Germline V gene lookup returns CDR1 ENHRY and CDR2 SYGVKD. The CDR3 loop is CAISETRPADTQYF. CDR3 sequence (DNA): TGTGCCATCAGTGAGACTAGACCCGCAGACACGCAGTATTTT.

Note on this clonotype: Since no conserved phenylalanine or tryptophan closes the CDR3, a read error is the likely cause. It is unclear where the CDR3 begins or ends on the DNA, so no DNA is shown, and the CDR3 is as TCRdb lists it. CDR3 region: CASSLMLTTGGADL. The chain uses TRBV7-2 and TRBJ2-7; the DNA was not compared with TRBD2, the D call given in the table. 14 amino acids form the CDR3, both terminal residues included. Germline V gives CDR1 SGHTA, CDR2 FQGNSA.

CDR3 amino acids: CSARDTRTSVGYEQYF. The CDR3 DNA is TGCAGTGCTAGGGACACGAGGACTAGCGTAGGCTACGAGCAGTACTTC. The J gene is TRBJ2-7, the V gene TRBV20-1; 9 positions match TRBD2. J gave up 3 bases and V 3 bases, and 12 bases lay outside the gene matches. Germline V gives CDR1 DFQATT, CDR2 SNEGSKA (reference sequence). The CDR3 length is 16 residues.

This clonotype was recorded many times. V and J are TRBV6-4 and TRBJ1-2; 8 bases are a match to TRBD1. Germline CDR1 MRHNA, CDR2 SNTAGT. J lost 5 bases, V lost 1 base, and 6 bases had no gene match. The CDR3 sequence is 15 residues long. Here the CDR3 reads CASSDLNQGAYGYTF. In DNA form, the CDR3 reads TGTGCCAGCAGTGACTTGAATCAGGGGGCATATGGCTACACCTTC.

The genes are TRBV12-3 or TRBV12-4 and TRBJ2-7; D gene ambiguous. The CDR3 length is 13 residues. Trimming shortened V by 7 bases and J by 0 bases, and 10 bases separated the two germline ends. DNA of the CDR3: TGTGCCAGCAATTTGGCAGTCTCCTACGAGCAGTACTTC. Amino acid sequence: CASNLAVSYEQYF.

A remark on this clonotype: The junction and the germline gene differ at one end; a read error may be behind it. The chain couples TRBV15 to TRBJ1-5, with D possibly being TRBD1 (6 bases). This CDR3 region has 13 residues. Germline CDR1 LNHNV, CDR2 YYDKDF (reference sequence). In nucleotides, the CDR3 is TGTGCCAGCGCCACCAGGGGTGATCAGGGTCAGGATTTT. It specifies CASATRGDQGQDF.

The CDR3 DNA is TGTGCCAGTAGCGCGACGGGGGGCGGGGGCAACGAGCAGTACTTC. Translating gives CASSATGGGGNEQYF. This rearrangement joins TRBV19 to TRBJ2-7; TRBD2 is a possible D gene (7 bases). The CDR3 extends over 15 amino acids. Germline V gives CDR1 LNHDA, CDR2 SQIVND (reference sequence). V lost 6 bases, J lost 5 bases, and 20 bases lay in between.

This rearrangement joins TRBV2 to TRBJ2-3; 11 positions match TRBD2. Germline values: CDR1 SNHLY, CDR2 FYNNEI. V shed 7 bases, J shed 11 bases, and the junction held 14 bases outside the gene matches. This CDR3 region has 15 residues. The CDR3 sequence: CASTDIAGGPFKQYF. The CDR3 nucleotides read TGTGCCAGCACCGATATAGCGGGGGGGCCATTTAAGCAGTATTTT.

Concerning this clonotype: No conserved phenylalanine or tryptophan is present at the end of the CDR3, so a read error is the likely explanation. The chain combines TRBV10-3 with TRBJ2-1; the match to TRBD2 covers 9 bases. CDR3 length equals 14 residues. With 10 bases clipped from V and 6 bases from J, the junction kept 10 bases outside the gene matches. The V gene's germline CDR1 is ENHRY and CDR2 SYGVKD. The CDR3 loop reads CASSGTSLSNEQFS. The CDR3 nucleotides are TGTGCCAGTTCCGGGACTAGCCTTAGCAATGAGCAGTTCTCC.

Of note for this clonotype: A single base separates this from a much larger clone, so it may be a read error. This likely comes from a read error, as the CDR3 has no conserved phenylalanine or tryptophan at its end. The chain links TRBV19 to TRBJ2-2, with 7 bases identical to TRBD1. Trimming at V came to 2 bases and at J to 7 bases, leaving 10 bases not matched to a gene. CDR3 length equals 16 residues. The germline gives CDR1 LNHDA, CDR2 SQIVND (reference sequence). CDR3 loop: CASSILPDRVRGELFL. The CDR3 DNA follows: TGTGCCAGTAGTATACTCCCCGACAGGGTTCGCGGGGAGCTGTTTCTT.

In its sample, this clonotype was seen many times. The gene calls are TRBV20-1 and TRBJ1-2; TRBD1 matches 7 bases. This CDR3 has 14 residues. Germline V gene lookup returns CDR1 DFQATT and CDR2 SNEGSKA (reference sequence). After removal of 6 bases from V and 5 bases from J, the junction contained 12 bases not matched to a gene. CDR3 DNA: TGCAGTGCGCTCAACCTGGGACAGCCGTATGGCTACACCTTC. It encodes CSALNLGQPYGYTF.

Notes on this clonotype: The junction departs from germline at one end; a sequencing error may be responsible. The chain combines TRBV7-2 with TRBJ2-3, with 7 bases aligning to TRBD2. The V gene's germline CDR1 is SGHTA and CDR2 FQGNSA. The CDR3 length is 14 residues. CDR3 in DNA: TGTGCCAGCTTCGGGGGGACTTACGAGCAGAACTTCGGGTTT. Protein product: CASFGGTYEQNFGF.

Only a few counts were recorded for this clonotype. The chain employs TRBV6-2 or TRBV6-3 and TRBJ2-5; 8 nucleotides match TRBD1. Trimming took 5 bases from V and 4 from J; bases not matched to a gene: 6. CDR3 length: 14 amino acids. Germline loops: CDR1 MNHEY, CDR2 SVGEGT. The CDR3 coding sequence is TGTGCCAGCAGTACGGACAGGGTCGGAGAGACCCAGTACTTC. Translation: CASSTDRVGETQYF.

This chain connects TRBV10-3 to TRBJ1-6, with 9 bases aligning to TRBD1. CDR3 length equals 14 residues. Germline trimming cut 6 bases from V and 7 bases from J; bases unmatched to any gene: 4. CDR1 ENHRY and CDR2 SYGVKD come from the germline V gene. The CDR3 loop is CAIRPGQGNSPLHF. CDR3 nucleotides: TGTGCCATCAGACCGGGACAGGGAAATTCACCCCTCCACTTT.

As to this clonotype: The DNA is left out, because the CDR3 cannot be placed on it with certainty; the CDR3 is given as TCRdb lists it. This CDR3 is CASSLMGPPLHFDGYTF. The chain combines TRBV7-2 with TRBJ1-2; no DNA check was done on the table's D call, TRBD1. Germline V gene data show CDR1 as SGHTA and CDR2 as FQGNSA. The CDR3 comprises 17 residues, both ends counted.

This chain uses TRBV10-3 with TRBJ1-2; TRBD1 might be the D (6 bases). CDR1 ENHRY and CDR2 SYGVKD come from the germline V gene. This CDR3 has 14 amino acids. V lost 11 bases, J lost 4 bases, and 20 bases lay in between. The CDR3 sequence is CAAHETGDSYGYTF. In DNA form, the CDR3 reads TGTGCCGCTCACGAGACAGGCGATTCCTATGGCTACACCTTC.

This clonotype showed up many times. The V and J genes are TRBV7-8 and TRBJ2-7; the match to TRBD2 covers 12 bases. The CDR3 sequence is 18 residues long. Germline-derived CDR1 and CDR2 are SGHVS and FQNEAQ. The V and J ends lost 0 bases and 2 bases, in that order; junction bases with no gene match: 8. The DNA of the CDR3 is TGTGCCAGCAGCTTAGCCCCCAGTACTAGCGGGGGGCCCTACGAGCAGTACTTC. This sequence encodes CASSLAPSTSGGPYEQYF.

This clonotype was detected a few times. V gene TRBV19 combines with J gene TRBJ1-2; TRBD1 matches at 9 bases. With 8 bases clipped from V and 8 bases from J, the junction kept 12 bases outside the gene matches. Germline V gives CDR1 LNHDA, CDR2 SQIVND (reference sequence). The CDR3 sequence is 14 residues long. CDR3 in DNA: TGTGCCAGTGGCGAACAGGGGGCAAGGAGGGGCTACACCTTC. As protein: CASGEQGARRGYTF.

Turning to this clonotype: This is likely a read error, given that the CDR3 carries no conserved phenylalanine or tryptophan at its end. It is unclear where the CDR3 begins or ends on the DNA, so no DNA is shown, and the CDR3 is as TCRdb lists it. The chain joins TRBV2 to TRBJ2-5. Germline V gene lookup returns CDR1 SNHLY and CDR2 FYNNEI. The CDR3 length equals 13 residues, ends included. This chain's CDR3 is CASSDRSTETQHY.

The chain couples TRBV7-2 to TRBJ2-3, with D hard to call. With 10 bases removed from V and 12 bases from J, the gap between germline ends came to 32 bases. Looked up from germline, CDR1 is SGHTA and CDR2 is FQGNSA. The CDR3 runs to 16 residues. For the CDR3, the DNA is TGTGCCACCGGCCTGCGTCCGGCAATCAGCCCCAGTACTCAGTATTTT. Translating it yields CATGLRPAISPSTQYF.

This rearrangement joins TRBV10-3 to TRBJ1-2; D may be TRBD1 (5 bases). Germline V gene data show CDR1 as ENHRY and CDR2 as SYGVKD. V was clipped by 4 bases and J by 7 bases, with 13 bases between them. This CDR3 contains 13 residues. CDR3 residues: CAISGWGLSGYTF. CDR3 coding DNA: TGTGCCATCAGTGGTTGGGGGTTATCTGGCTACACCTTC.